Listed below are T cell receptor beta chains from one sample, sequenced in a study of CD8+ T cells in alopecia areata. Assay used: immunoSEQ multiplex PCR; TCRdb lists only in-frame clones, some missing. Among about 180,000 clones listed, around 51% were seen once. The sequenced sample was CD8+ T cells sorted from blood, obtained at roughly week 52, from a patient treated with tofacitinib. Receptors were obtained from a human donor with alopecia areata. The CDR3 runs from the conserved cysteine through the conserved F or W. Each record gives: clone size, V gene, J gene, D gene, CDR3 DNA, CDR3 protein. D genes are given only for firm matches. Clone size is shown for a subset of rows, as once, few, many or a class of expanded clone.

NA,TRBV30,TRBJ2-5,NA,TGTGCCTGGAGTTGGGGCTATGATGTGCGAGAGACCCAGTACTTC,CAWSWGYDVRETQYF
few,TRBV29-1,TRBJ2-1,NA,TGCAGCTCCAAAGGAATTTGGAATGAGCAGTTCTTC,CSSKGIWNEQFF
NA,TRBV30,TRBJ2-5,NA,TGTGCCTGGAGTGTAGACTACCAAGAGACCCAGTACTTC,CAWSVDYQETQYF
NA,TRBV25-1,TRBJ2-2,NA,TGTGCCAGCAGTGAATTGGGGGTGGCGAACACCGGGGAGCTGTTTTTT,CASSELGVANTGELFF
NA,TRBV4-1,TRBJ1-1,NA,TGCGCCAGCAGCTCCCTAGTGAACACTGAAGCTTTCTTT,CASSSLVNTEAFF
few,TRBV29-1,TRBJ2-7,NA,TGCAGCGTGCGGGACACAATCTCCTACGAGCAGTACTTC,CSVRDTISYEQYF
NA,TRBV19,TRBJ1-1,NA,TGTGCCAGTTCCGGGTCCTTAAACACTGAAGCTTTCTTT,CASSGSLNTEAFF
NA,TRBV13,TRBJ2-1,TRBD2,TGTGCCAGCAGCTCGAAGCGGGGGGGGACCGATGAGCAGTTCTTC,CASSSKRGGTDEQFF
NA,TRBV5-1,TRBJ2-3,NA,TGCGCCAGCAGCCGCTTAGGGCGGACCAGCACAGATACGCAGTATTTT,CASSRLGRTSTDTQYF
NA,TRBV7-9,TRBJ1-3,NA,TGTGCCAGCAGCTTCCCAGTCATCTCTGGAAACACCATATATTTT,CASSFPVISGNTIYF
few,TRBV10-2,TRBJ2-1,TRBD1,TGCGCCAGCAACCCTACAGGGGGGAGCTACAATGAGCAGTTCTTC,CASNPTGGSYNEQFF
NA,TRBV11-2,TRBJ2-1,TRBD2,TGTGCCAGCAGCTCTACTAGCGGGGGCCCCAATGAGCAGTTCTTC,CASSSTSGGPNEQFF
NA,TRBV27,TRBJ2-1,NA,TGTGCCAGCACAGACAGAACCTCCTACAATGAGCAGTTCTTC,CASTDRTSYNEQFF
NA,TRBV18,TRBJ1-1,NA,TGTGCCAGCTCAAGGGACGGGAGGGGCACTGAAGCTTTCTTT,CASSRDGRGTEAFF
few,TRBV4-3,TRBJ1-4,NA,TGCGCCAGCAGCCAAGATCTAGGAACAGGGAGGGAAAAACTGTTTTTT,CASSQDLGTGREKLFF
few,TRBV19,TRBJ2-2,TRBD2,TGTGCCAGTCTAGCGGGGGAGTGGACCGGGGAGCTGTTTTTT,CASLAGEWTGELFF
few,TRBV29-1,TRBJ1-1,NA,TGCAGCGTTGAATCGGAGAACACTGAAGCTTTCTTT,CSVESENTEAFF
NA,TRBV30,TRBJ2-3,TRBD2,TGTGCCTGGAGTGTAACTAGCGGGGGGGAGACAGATACGCAGTATTTT,CAWSVTSGGETDTQYF
NA,TRBV4-3,TRBJ1-1,NA,TGCGCCAGCGGCCTAACCCTCTCCCGGAACACTGAAGCTTTCTTT,CASGLTLSRNTEAFF
NA,TRBV5-6,TRBJ1-2,TRBD1,TGTGCCAGCAGCTTGGAAATGGACAGGGGGCATGGCTACACCTTC,CASSLEMDRGHGYTF
NA,TRBV27,TRBJ1-5,TRBD1,TGTGCCAGCAGTTACACAGGGGTTCAGCCCCAGCATTTT,CASSYTGVQPQHF
few,TRBV30,TRBJ2-7,NA,TGTGCCTGGAGTGCGGGGTACGAGCAGTACTTC,CAWSAGYEQYF
NA,TRBV5-1,TRBJ2-6,TRBD1,TGCGCCAGCAGCTTGGATGCCGCCGACTCACGTCTCGACAGGGTCCTAACAGGGGCCAACGTCCTGACTTTC,CASSLDAADSRLDRVLTGANVLTF
NA,TRBV30,TRBJ2-3,NA,TGTGCCTGGAATCAGGTCAACACAGATACGCAGTATTTT,CAWNQVNTDTQYF
few,TRBV29-1,TRBJ2-5,TRBD2,TGCAGCGTTGTCCCTCTTTTTGCGGGGGGGGAGACCCAGTACTTC,CSVVPLFAGGETQYF
NA,TRBV5-6,TRBJ1-1,NA,TGTGCCAGCAGCTTGGAGAAGAACACTGAAGCTTTCTTT,CASSLEKNTEAFF
NA,TRBV29-1,TRBJ1-1,NA,TGCAACGTGCCCGAAGGGACTGAAGCTTTCTTT,CNVPEGTEAFF
NA,TRBV27,TRBJ1-1,NA,TGTGCCAGCAGTTTATCGGCAGGGAGCATGAACACTGAAGCTTTCTTT,CASSLSAGSMNTEAFF
NA,TRBV2,TRBJ1-1,NA,TGTGCCAGCAGTGAGGACCATGTGGGGATGAACACTGAAGCTTTCTTT,CASSEDHVGMNTEAFF
few,TRBV15,TRBJ1-2,NA,TGTGCCACCAGCAGTGGACAGAATGGCTACACCTTC,CATSSGQNGYTF
few,TRBV6-5,TRBJ2-7,NA,TGTGCCAGCAGTTACAACGAAGACTACGAGCAGTACTTC,CASSYNEDYEQYF
NA,TRBV6-5,TRBJ2-2,TRBD2,TGTGCCAGCAACTGGGGGAGCGGGGTAGGGGAGCTGTTTTTT,CASNWGSGVGELFF
NA,TRBV5-1,TRBJ2-1,NA,TGCGCCAGCAGCTTGGCCCCGGGTGAGCAGTTCTTC,CASSLAPGEQFF
NA,TRBV5-6,TRBJ1-6,TRBD1,TGTGCCAGCAGCTTCCAGGGGGTTCCCCTCCACTTT,CASSFQGVPLHF
once,TRBV30,TRBJ2-1,NA,TGTGCCTGGTCCTGGAGGGGTGAGCAGTTCTTC,CAWSWRGEQFF
NA,TRBV6-5,TRBJ2-6,NA,TGTGCCAGCACCACCTCTGGGGCCAACGTCCTGACTTTC,CASTTSGANVLTF
NA,TRBV10-3,TRBJ2-3,NA,TGTGCCATCAGTCAGGGAAATGGAGATACGCAGTATTTT,CAISQGNGDTQYF
NA,TRBV19,TRBJ2-1,NA,TGTGCCAGTAAGACATACCTCAATGAGCAGTTCTTC,CASKTYLNEQFF
NA,TRBV5-6,TRBJ1-5,NA,TGTGCCAGCAGCGTGGCAGGGGAATCCCGCACGCCCCAGCATTTT,CASSVAGESRTPQHF
once,TRBV5-1,TRBJ1-2,TRBD1,TGCGCCAGCAGCCCCAAAACAGGGGGGGATGGCTACACCTTC,CASSPKTGGDGYTF
NA,TRBV10-2,TRBJ2-7,TRBD1,TGCGCCAGCACAGGGGGCTACGAGCAGTACTTC,CASTGGYEQYF
NA,TRBV15,TRBJ1-1,NA,TGTGCCACCAGACCCGATGAGCAGGGCTACACTGAAGCTTTCTTT,CATRPDEQGYTEAFF
NA,TRBV1,TRBJ2-1,NA,TGCACCAGCAGCCAAGATCTTCAAGACCCGAGCGGGGGGCTGGGTGAGCAGTTCTTC,CTSSQDLQDPSGGLGEQFF
NA,TRBV4-2,TRBJ2-2,TRBD1,TGTGCCAGCAGCCAAGTGGGACAGACTGCGGTCACCGGGGAGCTGTTTTTT,CASSQVGQTAVTGELFF
NA,TRBV6-5,TRBJ1-2,TRBD1,TGTGCCAGCAGTGGGACAGGGGGCGTCTATGGCTACACCTTC,CASSGTGGVYGYTF
NA,TRBV9,TRBJ2-3,NA,TGTGCCAGCAGCGTAGCGGCAGCTAGCACAGATACGCAGTATTTT,CASSVAAASTDTQYF
NA,TRBV20-1,TRBJ2-7,NA,TGCAGTGCTGGGGGTACCGACGAGCAGTACTTC,CSAGGTDEQYF
few,TRBV13,TRBJ2-5,TRBD2,TGTGCCAGCAGCCCCTGGGCGGGGGGCAGTGAAGAGACCCAGTACTTC,CASSPWAGGSEETQYF
NA,TRBV19,TRBJ1-2,NA,TGTGCCAGTAGTATAGGATTTGGAGGGTACGGCTACACCTTC,CASSIGFGGYGYTF